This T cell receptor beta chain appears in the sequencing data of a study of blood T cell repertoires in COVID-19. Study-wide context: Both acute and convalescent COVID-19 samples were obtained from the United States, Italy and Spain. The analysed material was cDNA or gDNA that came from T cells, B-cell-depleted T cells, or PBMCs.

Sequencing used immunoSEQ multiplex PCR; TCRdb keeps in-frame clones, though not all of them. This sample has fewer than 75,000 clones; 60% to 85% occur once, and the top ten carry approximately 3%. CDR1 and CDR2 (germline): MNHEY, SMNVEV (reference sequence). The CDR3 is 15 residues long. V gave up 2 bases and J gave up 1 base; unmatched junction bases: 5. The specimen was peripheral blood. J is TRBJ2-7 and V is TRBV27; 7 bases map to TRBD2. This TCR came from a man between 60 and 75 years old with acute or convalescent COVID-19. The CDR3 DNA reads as TGTGCCAGCAGTTTAGTTCCGGGGGGATCCTACGAGCAGTACTTC. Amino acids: CASSLVPGGSYEQYF.